These 19 T cell receptor beta chains were all obtained from the same sample, sequenced in a study of T cell clusters in autoimmune cytopenias. One tube held mixed TRB-A and TRB-B primer pools for touch-down PCR. Following a re-call of the multiplex PCR reads, TCRdb has one entry per CDR3 protein and lacks DNA. Its table lists 3,500 to 5,000 distinct CDR3 sequences. Each sample's input was roughly 230 ng genomic DNA, 30,000 to 45,000 genome equivalents. These data also formed part of another study, on T cell repertoires in aging, cancer and after chemotherapy.

Specimen: peripheral blood. The receptors derive from a human donor in good health.

J is TRBJ2-3 and V is TRBV25-1; TCRdb's D call, TRBD1, is unchecked because there is no DNA. The germline gives CDR1 MGHDK, CDR2 SYGVNS. This CDR3 contains 11 residues. CDR3 sequence: CASSWGPAQYF.

CDR3 sequence reads: CSAREGSGGDTGELFF. This rearrangement joins TRBV20-1 to TRBJ2-2; the D call from TCRdb, TRBD1, cannot be confirmed without DNA. The length of the CDR3 is 16 residues. The V gene's germline CDR1 is DFQATT and CDR2 SNEGSKA (reference sequence).

J is TRBJ2-1 and V is TRBV6-5; as DNA is missing, the TRBD1 call by TCRdb cannot be tested. The CDR3 spans 23 residues. Germline V gene sequence: CDR1 MNHEY, CDR2 SVGAGI. The CDR3 protein is CASSYPRTGKEMLPSSSYNEQFF.

This clonotype is deemed medium-sized (0.01 to 0.1%) by its frequency. The chain has TRBV10-3 and TRBJ2-5; TCRdb reports TRBD2, a call that lacks DNA to check it against. Germline loops: CDR1 ENHRY, CDR2 SYGVKD. The CDR3 runs to 16 residues. Here the CDR3 reads CAIRKGSLAGQETQYF.

Considering frequency, this clonotype is medium-sized (0.01 to 0.1%). The chain joins TRBV19 to TRBJ2-2; the TCRdb call, TRBD1, lacks DNA for checking. This CDR3 is built from 15 residues. Germline V gene sequence: CDR1 LNHDA, CDR2 SQIVND (reference sequence). The CDR3 region is CASSRGAQGTGELFF.

This clonotype is called medium-sized based on its frequency. The chain uses TRBV6-5 and TRBJ2-1; the TCRdb call, TRBD1, lacks DNA for checking. The CDR3 runs 15 residues. Looked up from germline, CDR1 is MNHEY and CDR2 is SVGAGI. The CDR3 sequence is CASSLTGGNYNEQFF.

Judged by frequency, this clonotype is medium-sized. The rearrangement uses TRBV19 and TRBJ1-2. CDR3 size: 16 residues. Germline-derived CDR1 and CDR2 are LNHDA and SQIVND (reference sequence). The CDR3: CASSITDQGLSYGYTF.

The rearrangement links TRBV5-1 to TRBJ1-4; without DNA, the TCRdb call of TRBD1 cannot be checked. Looked up from germline, CDR1 is SGHRS and CDR2 is YFSETQ. The CDR3 contains 17 residues. The chain's CDR3 is CASSPDRGRRINQKLFF.

This clonotype registers medium-sized by frequency. J is TRBJ1-4 and V is TRBV6-6; TCRdb's D gene call, TRBD1, goes unchecked for lack of DNA. Per the germline V gene, CDR1 is MNHNY and CDR2 is SVGAGI (reference sequence). The CDR3 totals 18 residues. CDR3 protein: CASSYGSGTIYTNEKLFF.

By frequency, this clonotype is medium-sized. This chain uses TRBV19 with TRBJ1-2. This CDR3 spans 11 amino acids. Germline V gene sequence: CDR1 LNHDA, CDR2 SQIVND (reference sequence). CDR3 loop: CASSWAYGYTF.

Frequency places this clonotype as medium-sized. The CDR3: CASSFTSVRGSEQFF. V usage is TRBV27 and J usage is TRBJ2-1; TCRdb's D gene call, TRBD2, goes unchecked for lack of DNA. CDR1 MNHEY and CDR2 SMNVEV come from the germline V gene (reference sequence). The CDR3 contains 15 residues.

In terms of frequency, this clonotype is medium-sized (0.01 to 0.1%). The chain recombines TRBV27 with TRBJ2-1; without DNA, the TCRdb call of TRBD2 cannot be checked. The germline V gene encodes CDR1 MNHEY and CDR2 SMNVEV (reference sequence). CDR3 length: 13 residues. Here the CDR3 reads CASRRVLVGEQFF.

Frequency places this clonotype as medium-sized. The chain uses TRBV6-1 and TRBJ1-6; TCRdb indicates TRBD1, and absent DNA this call remains unverified. Germline CDR1 MNHNS, CDR2 SASEGT. CDR3 size: 16 residues. CDR3 sequence reads: CASSENGQGRDSPLHF.

By frequency, this clonotype is medium-sized. This sequence joins TRBV10-3 and TRBJ2-3. The CDR3 consists of 14 residues. Germline lookup yields CDR1 ENHRY and CDR2 SYGVKD. CDR3 loop: CAIRGGGLTDTQYF.

J is TRBJ1-2 and V is TRBV27; the D call from TCRdb, TRBD1, cannot be confirmed without DNA. The CDR3 contains 16 residues. Germline CDR1 and CDR2: MNHEY and SMNVEV (reference sequence). The CDR3 protein is CASSLKTGYPPYGYTF.

This sequence joins TRBV11-2 and TRBJ2-5; as DNA is missing, the TRBD2 call by TCRdb cannot be tested. Per the germline V gene, CDR1 is SGHAT and CDR2 is FQNNGV. There are 15 residues in the CDR3. The CDR3: CASSLERGFRETQYF.

This clonotype ranks as medium-sized in terms of frequency. The rearrangement links TRBV12-3 or TRBV12-4 to TRBJ1-5. The CDR3 loop spans 14 amino acids. CDR3 amino acids: CASSFEGYGQPQHF.

This chain connects TRBV6-5 to TRBJ2-5; the D call of TRBD2 rests on TCRdb alone, since no DNA is present to check it. The CDR3 has 14 amino acids. CDR1 MNHEY and CDR2 SVGAGI come from the germline V gene. The CDR3 spells CASSNGGGQETQYF.

This clonotype is classed as medium-sized by frequency. The V call is TRBV30, the J call TRBJ2-7; the D call from TCRdb, TRBD2, cannot be confirmed without DNA. Germline values: CDR1 GTSNPN, CDR2 SVGIG (reference sequence). The CDR3 sequence is 15 residues long. CDR3 sequence: CAWSVTGTSGYEQYF.